These 23 T cell receptor beta chains share one sample of origin, sequenced in a study of cytomegalovirus exposure and HLA in healthy donors. The PCR employed 60 Vbeta primers together with 13 Jbeta primers. The repertoire was sequenced with immunoSEQ multiplex PCR; TCRdb's copy has only in-frame clones and lacks some. The sample has some 120,000 clones, about 80% seen once; the top ten hold roughly 2.5%. The sequencing input was PBMCs. Receptor source: a man aged 25 to 40 in good health and CMV-seronegative.

The rearrangement uses TRBV4-3 and TRBJ2-5, with TRBD2 matching 9 bases. CDR1 and CDR2 from the germline V gene are LGHNA and YSLEER. The CDR3 is made up of 17 amino acids. V shed 3 bases and J 5 bases; nucleotides not matched to a gene: 13. The CDR3 here is CASSQTGGAGGWETQYF. In DNA form, the CDR3 reads TGCGCCAGCAGCCAGACCGGGGGAGCGGGAGGTTGGGAGACCCAGTACTTC.

In DNA form, the CDR3 reads TGTGCCAGCAGGGACTCCGGGACTAGTCTCGACGACGAGCAGTACTTC. Protein: CASRDSGTSLDDEQYF. The chain recombines TRBV2 with TRBJ2-7; 8 bases fit TRBD2. The germline CDR1 and CDR2 sequences are SNHLY and FYNNEI. The CDR3 runs 16 residues. V was clipped by 6 bases and J by 5 bases; unmatched bases: 15.

The CDR3 reads CAIKPADSYEQYF. CDR3 nucleotides: TGTGCCATCAAGCCAGCGGACTCCTACGAGCAGTACTTC. V is TRBV10-3 and J is TRBJ2-7; tentative D call: TRBD2 (5 bases). The CDR3 sequence is 13 residues long. Germline values: CDR1 ENHRY, CDR2 SYGVKD. V lost 7 bases, J lost 0 bases, and 10 bases lay in between.

As regards this clone: The sample has other DNA sequences that encode this CDR3 too. The chain uses TRBV5-6 and TRBJ1-1; possibly TRBD1 for D (5 bases). The length of the CDR3 is 13 residues. The germline gives CDR1 SGHDT, CDR2 YYEEEE. V was pared by 2 bases and J by 5 bases, with 10 bases between. As DNA, the CDR3 is TGTGCCAGCAGCTTATGGGGGGGGACTGAAGCTTTCTTT. Protein: CASSLWGGTEAFF.

The genes are TRBV27 and TRBJ2-7; 10 nucleotides match TRBD1. Germline V gene data show CDR1 as MNHEY and CDR2 as SMNVEV (reference sequence). The length of the CDR3 is 15 residues. With V trimmed by 6 bases and J by 3 bases, 8 bases remained unmatched. The CDR3 bases are TGTGCCAGCAGCTTCGGGACAGGGGCCCTCTACGAGCAGTACTTC. It encodes CASSFGTGALYEQYF.

This sequence joins TRBV28 and TRBJ1-2, with 11 bases identical to TRBD1. The ends lost 4 bases at V and 3 bases at J; junction bases unmatched: 7. Germline V CDR1 and CDR2: MDHEN, SYDVKM. The CDR3 loop spans 16 amino acids. CDR3: CASSSPGGQGDYGYTF. CDR3 nucleotide sequence: TGTGCCAGCAGTTCTCCGGGGGGACAGGGGGACTATGGCTACACCTTC.

J is TRBJ2-5 and V is TRBV7-9; D gene unclear. Judging by the DNA end, TRBJ2-7 fits better; the J call may be wrong. CDR3 length: 14 amino acids. In germline, CDR1 is SEHNR, CDR2 FQNEAQ (reference sequence). CDR3 DNA: TGTGCCAGCAGCTCACCCCTAATTCACTACGAGCAGTACTTC. Amino acids: CASSSPLIHYEQYF.

The V and J genes are TRBV7-9 and TRBJ2-3; D is unresolved. The CDR3 is 15 residues long. V was clipped by 5 bases and J by 0 bases, with 12 bases between them. Per the germline V gene, CDR1 is SEHNR and CDR2 is FQNEAQ (reference sequence). CDR3 region: CASSPAGLSTDTQYF. The CDR3, as DNA: TGTGCCAGCAGCCCTGCCGGTCTTAGCACAGATACGCAGTATTTT.

The chain is built from TRBV11-3 and TRBJ2-5; the match to TRBD2 covers 11 bases. This CDR3 comprises 16 residues. The trim removed 2 bases at V and 2 bases at J, leaving 4 bases unmatched. CDR1 and CDR2 from the germline V gene are SGHNT and YENEEA. Here the CDR3 DNA reads TGTGCCAGCAGCTTAACGGCTAGCGGGAGGCAAGAGACCCAGTACTTC. Translating it yields CASSLTASGRQETQYF.

This clone was counted a few times. The chain employs TRBV27 and TRBJ1-3, with D perhaps matching TRBD1 (5 bases). Trimming pared 5 bases from V and 0 bases from J, leaving 5 bases between. The CDR3 length is 13 residues. CDR1 and CDR2 (germline): MNHEY, SMNVEV (reference sequence). The CDR3 DNA reads TGTGCCAGCAGTGACAGCTCTGGAAACACCATATATTTT. Protein sequence: CASSDSSGNTIYF.

The V and J genes are TRBV7-6 and TRBJ1-5; D possibly corresponds to TRBD1 (6 bases). V was pared by 1 base and J by 0 bases, with 22 bases between. The germline V gene has CDR1 SGHVS and CDR2 FNYEAQ. The CDR3 is made up of 20 amino acids. Here the CDR3 DNA reads TGTGCCAGCAGCTTAGTTGGTACTAGGACAGCCCAGTATAGCAATCAGCCCCAGCATTTT. Translating it yields CASSLVGTRTAQYSNQPQHF.

The J gene is TRBJ2-6, the V gene TRBV7-2; 10 bases line up with TRBD2. V lost 1 base and J lost 3; bases outside the gene matches: 6. Germline values: CDR1 SGHTA, CDR2 FQGNSA. The CDR3 has 18 residues. The CDR3 is CASSLVLAGSNGANVLTF. DNA for the CDR3: TGTGCCAGCAGCTTAGTACTAGCGGGGTCGAATGGGGCCAACGTCCTGACTTTC.

The chain carries TRBV10-3 and TRBJ1-4; D not certain. Per germline, CDR1 ENHRY and CDR2 SYGVKD. The CDR3 is 12 amino acids. V lost 2 bases and J 11 bases, leaving 9 bases between the germline ends. CDR3 coding DNA: TGTGCCATCAGTGAGAGACGAGGTAAACTGTTTTTT. Encoded protein: CAISERRGKLFF.

This clone has more than one count but fewer than ten. This chain connects TRBV19 to TRBJ1-2; D not certain. CDR3 length: 15 amino acids. Trimming took 5 bases from V and 4 from J, leaving 17 bases between them. Germline V gives CDR1 LNHDA, CDR2 SQIVND (reference sequence). The chain's CDR3 is CASSSSFGDLYGYTF. The DNA for the CDR3 is TGTGCCAGTAGTTCCAGCTTTGGAGACCTCTATGGCTACACCTTC.

The rearrangement links TRBV19 to TRBJ2-7, with TRBD2 matching over 8 bases. The ends lost 6 bases at V and 3 bases at J; junction bases unmatched: 10. The germline gives CDR1 LNHDA, CDR2 SQIVND (reference sequence). The CDR3 length is 15 residues. In DNA, the CDR3 is TGTGCCAGTAGGCCGAGGGCGGGAGGAGGCTACGAGCAGTACTTC. This encodes CASRPRAGGGYEQYF.

The V gene is TRBV10-2, the J gene TRBJ1-2, with D unclear. The V and J ends lost 10 bases and 1 base respectively, with 16 bases between them. In germline, CDR1 is WSHSY, CDR2 SAAADI. The length of the CDR3 is 14 residues. The CDR3 protein is CATATNGDNYGYTF. The CDR3 coding sequence is TGCGCCACCGCGACGAACGGGGATAACTATGGCTACACCTTC.

The V call is TRBV6-4, the J call TRBJ2-3; the match to TRBD1 covers 7 bases. The CDR3 extends over 15 amino acids. Germline V gene lookup returns CDR1 MRHNA and CDR2 SNTAGT. V shed 0 bases and J 4 bases; nucleotides not matched to a gene: 4. Here the CDR3 reads CASSDSRQGSDTQYF. The CDR3 DNA reads as TGTGCCAGCAGTGACTCGAGACAGGGATCAGATACGCAGTATTTT.

In this sample, this clone turned up once. V and J are TRBV9 and TRBJ2-7; D ambiguous. Trimming pared 0 bases from V and 2 bases from J, leaving 9 bases between. Germline lookup yields CDR1 SGDLS and CDR2 YYNGEE. CDR3 length: 14 amino acids. CDR3 amino acids: CASSVAWAPYEQYF. CDR3 in DNA: TGTGCCAGCAGCGTAGCTTGGGCCCCCTACGAGCAGTACTTC.

This clone was found once. V gene TRBV5-6 combines with J gene TRBJ1-4; a possible D gene is TRBD1 (6 bases). CDR3 length: 15 amino acids. Germline V gives CDR1 SGHDT, CDR2 YYEEEE. Deletions cut 1 base from V and 8 bases from J, with 15 bases between. CDR3 in amino acids: CASSLRDIRREKLFF. Written as DNA, the CDR3 is TGTGCCAGCAGCTTGCGGGACATCCGCCGGGAAAAACTGTTTTTT.

The V and J genes are TRBV27 and TRBJ1-2, with TRBD1 matching over 8 bases. Trimming cost V 2 bases and J 5 bases; bases outside gene matches: 7. Germline V gene sequence: CDR1 MNHEY, CDR2 SMNVEV (reference sequence). This CDR3 is 15 amino acids long. The DNA for the CDR3 is TGTGCCAGCAGTTTAACGCGGACAGGGAGGTATGGCTACACCTTC. Amino acid sequence: CASSLTRTGRYGYTF.

The chain links TRBV7-9 to TRBJ2-7, with 9 bases lining up with TRBD2. Germline CDR1 is SEHNR and CDR2 is FQNEAQ (reference sequence). With V trimmed by 3 bases and J by 4 bases, 13 bases remained unmatched. The CDR3 is made up of 17 amino acids. The CDR3 protein is CASSFSGGSSIVYEQYF. The CDR3 nucleotides read TGTGCCAGCAGCTTTAGCGGGGGCAGCTCGATCGTTTACGAGCAGTACTTC. Full variable domain (rest looked up from reference TRBV7-9 and TRBJ2-7): DTGVSQNPRHKITKRGQNVTFRCDPISEHNRLYWYRQTLGQGPEFLTYFQNEAQLEKSRLLSDRFSAERPKGSFSTLEIQRTEQGDSAMYLCASSFSGGSSIVYEQYFGPGTRLTVT.

Remarks on this clone: Sequence at one end of the junction differs from germline and may be a read error. V gene TRBV7-4 combines with J gene TRBJ1-5; 7 bases are shared with TRBD1. The CDR3 has 16 residues. Germline CDR1 SGHVT, CDR2 SQSDAQ. For the CDR3, the DNA is TGTGCCAGCAGCTTAGTGCCTCAGGGGGTGGGTCAGCCCCAGAATTTT. Translated, it gives CASSLVPQGVGQPQNF.

The rearrangement joins TRBV6-5 to TRBJ2-1; maybe TRBD1 (5 bases). V was pared by 6 bases and J by 8 bases, with 17 bases between. Germline CDR1 is MNHEY and CDR2 is SVGAGI. The CDR3 loop spans 14 amino acids. CDR3 region: CASRLTAGWDEQFF. As DNA, the CDR3 is TGTGCCAGCAGACTCACGGCAGGGTGGGATGAGCAGTTCTTC.